The 16 T cell receptor beta chains below come from one sample, sequenced in a study of blood T cells in healthy people across ages. Primers used in a second PCR of about 6 to 11 cycles were a sample-barcoded 5' primer and a J-beta primer mix. MiXCR was run by TCRdb on the 5' RACE reads, yielding one entry per CDR3 protein. Here the sample spans around 500,000 distinct CDR3 sequences, around 48% being singletons. Sequencing was done on a sample of blood. The source of these receptors is a man aged 80 or over in good health.

This clonotype was detected a few times. V and J are TRBV9 and TRBJ2-7; TRBD2 agrees at 15 bases. CDR3 size: 16 residues. Germline trimming cut 3 bases from V and 5 bases from J; bases unmatched to any gene: 6. CDR1 and CDR2 from the germline V gene are SGDLS and YYNGEE. For the CDR3, the DNA is TGTGCCAGCAGCGAGGGACTAGCGGGGGGTTTAGACGAGCAGTACTTC. Protein sequence: CASSEGLAGGLDEQYF. The whole variable domain, remainder taken from reference TRBV9 and TRBJ2-7, is DSGVTQTPKHLITATGQRVTLRCSPRSGDLSVYWYQQSLDQGLQFLIQYYNGEERAKGNILERFSAQQFPDLHSELNLSSLELGDSALYFCASSEGLAGGLDEQYFGPGTRLTVT.

This chain connects TRBV12-3 or TRBV12-4 to TRBJ1-1; the D gene is possibly TRBD1 (5 bases). The CDR3 loop spans 13 amino acids. V was cut by 3 bases and J by 6 bases, with 11 bases left in between. CDR3 residues: CASSLLEGAEAFF. The DNA for the CDR3 is TGTGCCAGCAGTTTGCTGGAAGGGGCTGAAGCTTTCTTT.

This clonotype has just a few counts. J is TRBJ2-7 and V is TRBV4-2; possibly TRBD1 for D (6 bases). The J call may be in error: the DNA end matches TRBJ2-4 better. CDR3 length: 15 amino acids. CDR1 and CDR2 (germline): LGHNA, YNFKEQ. CDR3 sequence (DNA): TGTGCCAGCAGCCAAGGTACACAGGGTTATGGCATTCAGTACTTC. Residues: CASSQGTQGYGIQYF.

This clonotype has just a few counts. The V gene is TRBV5-1, the J gene TRBJ2-1, with D unresolved. V gave up 0 bases and J gave up 6 bases, with 10 bases separating them. Germline V gene sequence: CDR1 SGHRS, CDR2 YFSETQ. The CDR3 spans 14 residues. CDR3 DNA: TGCGCCAGCAGCTTGGACCTCGCCGTCAATGAGCAGTTCTTC. Protein: CASSLDLAVNEQFF. The full variable domain, its missing parts supplied by reference TRBV5-1 and TRBJ2-1, is KAGVTQTPRYLIKTRGQQVTLSCSPISGHRSVSWYQQTPGQGLQFLFEYFSETQRNKGNFPGRFSGRQFSNSRSEMNVSTLELGDSALYLCASSLDLAVNEQFFGPGTRLTVL.

A single count supports this clonotype. A much larger clone differs from this one at a single base, so this may be a read error. This sequence joins TRBV6-6 and TRBJ1-1; perhaps TRBD1 as D (5 bases). CDR1 MNHNY and CDR2 SVGAGI come from the germline V gene (reference sequence). The V and J ends lost 0 bases and 4 bases respectively, with 12 bases between them. The CDR3 is 15 amino acids. As DNA, the CDR3 is TGTGCCAGCAGTTACTCTCCGGGACTGAGCACTGAAGCTTTCTTT. It codes for CASSYSPGLSTEAFF.

The chain combines TRBV20-1 with TRBJ1-2; 10 bases line up with TRBD1. The CDR3 has 15 amino acids. Germline V lookup: CDR1 DFQATT, CDR2 SNEGSKA (reference sequence). Germline trimming cut 6 bases from V and 8 bases from J; bases unmatched to any gene: 15. CDR3 residues: CSADRGGTGEIGYTF. DNA for the CDR3: TGCAGTGCGGACAGGGGTGGGACAGGGGAAATCGGCTACACCTTC.

This clonotype was observed at least ten times. The CDR3 DNA reads as TGTGCCAGCAGCTTAGTTGGGACTAGCGATTACAATGAGCAGTTCTTC. Its protein product is CASSLVGTSDYNEQFF. The rearrangement links TRBV7-9 to TRBJ2-1; 10 nucleotides align to TRBD2. The germline gives CDR1 SEHNR, CDR2 FQNEAQ (reference sequence). The CDR3 consists of 16 residues. V trimming: 1 base; J trimming: 4 bases; junction bases outside the gene matches: 4.

This clonotype was picked up a small number of times. CDR3 bases: TGTGCCAGCAGCTTAGGAGGCGGGCAAGGCTACACCTTC. This gives the protein CASSLGGGQGYTF. The gene calls are TRBV11-3 and TRBJ1-2, with D unresolved. In germline, CDR1 is SGHNT, CDR2 YENEEA. The CDR3 consists of 13 residues. V was shortened by 1 base and J by 8 bases, with 11 bases between the two germline ends. Full variable domain (outside the CDR3, taken from reference TRBV11-3 and TRBJ1-2): EAGVVQSPRYKIIEKKQPVAFWCNPISGHNTLYWYLQNLGQGPELLIRYENEEAVDDSQLPKDRFSAERLKGVDSTLKIQPAELGDSAVYLCASSLGGGQGYTFGSGTRLTVV.

The genes are TRBV28 and TRBJ2-7; tentatively, D is TRBD1 (5 bases). This CDR3 has 15 residues. Between the trimmed V and J ends, which lost 5 bases and 2 bases, there was a span of 16 bases. Germline V gene sequence: CDR1 MDHEN, CDR2 SYDVKM. The CDR3 sequence: CASSVTGSGAYEQYF. DNA of the CDR3: TGTGCCAGCAGTGTTACAGGAAGTGGGGCCTACGAGCAGTACTTC.

This rearrangement joins TRBV7-9 to TRBJ1-1; D unresolved. Germline CDR1 reads SEHNR; CDR2 reads FQNEAQ (reference sequence). The CDR3 totals 14 residues. V was pared by 5 bases and J by 1 base, with 11 bases between. The CDR3 here is CASSPYTGNTEAFF. CDR3 bases: TGTGCCAGCAGCCCTTATACCGGGAACACTGAAGCTTTCTTT.

This clonotype has just a few counts. The CDR3 loop reads CASSVRQGNEQFF. CDR3 nucleotides: TGTGCCAGCAGCGTACGGCAGGGCAATGAGCAGTTCTTC. The rearrangement joins TRBV9 to TRBJ2-1, with D perhaps matching TRBD1 (5 bases). Trimming took off 1 base at V and 6 bases at J, with 8 bases between the two ends. This CDR3 has 13 amino acids. Per the germline V gene, CDR1 is SGDLS and CDR2 is YYNGEE. The full variable domain, with the rest looked up from reference TRBV9 and TRBJ2-1, is DSGVTQTPKHLITATGQRVTLRCSPRSGDLSVYWYQQSLDQGLQFLIQYYNGEERAKGNILERFSAQQFPDLHSELNLSSLELGDSALYFCASSVRQGNEQFFGPGTRLTVL.

In this sample, this clonotype turned up a few times. This chain links TRBV27 with TRBJ2-7; 7 bases agree with TRBD2. The V gene's germline CDR1 is MNHEY and CDR2 SMNVEV (reference sequence). This CDR3 has 12 residues. With 11 bases clipped from V and 0 bases from J, the junction kept 4 bases outside the gene matches. Here the CDR3 reads CAVRGSSYEQYF. DNA of the CDR3: TGTGCCGTCCGCGGGAGCTCCTACGAGCAGTACTTC.

This chain links TRBV7-2 with TRBJ1-4; 8 nucleotides align to TRBD1. J lost 8 bases, V lost 3 bases, and 8 bases had no gene match. Germline V gene lookup returns CDR1 SGHTA and CDR2 FQGNSA. The CDR3 sequence is 15 residues long. The CDR3 here is CASSLWTGQGEKLFF. The CDR3 DNA sequence: TGTGCCAGCAGCTTGTGGACAGGGCAGGGGGAAAAACTGTTTTTT.

There are a few counts of this clonotype. The V call is TRBV7-3, the J call TRBJ1-1; D is uncertain. CDR1 SGHTA and CDR2 FQGTGA come from the germline V gene. Trimming removed 4 bases at V and 2 bases at J, with 8 bases between. There are 13 residues in the CDR3. The CDR3 DNA is TGTGCCAGCAGCTGGCAGAGAAACACTGAAGCTTTCTTT. Translating it yields CASSWQRNTEAFF. The variable domain in full, with the rest retrieved from reference TRBV7-3 and TRBJ1-1, is GAGVSQTPSNKVTEKGKYVELRCDPISGHTALYWYRQSLGQGPEFLIYFQGTGAADDSGLPNDRFFAVRPEGSVSTLKIQRTERGDSAVYLCASSWQRNTEAFFGQGTRLTVV.

For this clonotype: At one end, the junction sequence differs from germline, possibly due to a read error. This chain uses TRBV5-4 with TRBJ2-4; 12 bases agree with TRBD2. The DNA end favors TRBJ2-7, so the J call may be wrong. This CDR3 has 15 amino acids. Germline CDR1 is SGHNT and CDR2 is YYREEE (reference sequence). The CDR3 coding sequence is TGTGCCGGCAGCCCTAGGACTAGCGGGACCTCCGAGCAGTACTTC. Amino acids: CAGSPRTSGTSEQYF.

The V gene is TRBV4-2, the J gene TRBJ2-7, with TRBD2 matching 11 bases. Germline CDR1 and CDR2: LGHNA and YNFKEQ. This CDR3 contains 17 residues. Losses at the gene ends were 10 bases for V and 7 bases for J; bases not matched to a gene: 21. CDR3 in DNA: TGTGCCACCAGTCGGCTAGCGGGAGGAGGCTCCTACAATGAGCAGTACTTC. Translated: CATSRLAGGGSYNEQYF.